This T cell receptor (beta chain) was sequenced during a study of blood T cell repertoires in COVID-19. Study overall: Some COVID-19 samples were acute and others convalescent; all came from the United States, Italy and Spain.

This clone was found a few times. Repertoires were generated with immunoSEQ multiplex PCR, while TCRdb's copy carries only in-frame clones and drops some. The sample contains about 270,000 clones, 88% of which appear only once. This CDR3 has 17 residues. Germline CDR1 is SGDLS and CDR2 is YYNGEE. The V gene lost 5 bases and the J gene lost 0 bases, with 18 bases spanning the gap. This chain links TRBV9 with TRBJ1-3; D might be TRBD1 (6 bases). The sample taken for sequencing was PBMCs or T cells enriched from blood (not recorded which). The origin of this receptor is a woman aged 50 to 65 who had recovered from COVID-19. Written as DNA, the CDR3 is TGTGCCAGCAGTTATACCGGGACAAAGAGCTCTGGAAACACCATATATTTT. Protein product: CASSYTGTKSSGNTIYF.